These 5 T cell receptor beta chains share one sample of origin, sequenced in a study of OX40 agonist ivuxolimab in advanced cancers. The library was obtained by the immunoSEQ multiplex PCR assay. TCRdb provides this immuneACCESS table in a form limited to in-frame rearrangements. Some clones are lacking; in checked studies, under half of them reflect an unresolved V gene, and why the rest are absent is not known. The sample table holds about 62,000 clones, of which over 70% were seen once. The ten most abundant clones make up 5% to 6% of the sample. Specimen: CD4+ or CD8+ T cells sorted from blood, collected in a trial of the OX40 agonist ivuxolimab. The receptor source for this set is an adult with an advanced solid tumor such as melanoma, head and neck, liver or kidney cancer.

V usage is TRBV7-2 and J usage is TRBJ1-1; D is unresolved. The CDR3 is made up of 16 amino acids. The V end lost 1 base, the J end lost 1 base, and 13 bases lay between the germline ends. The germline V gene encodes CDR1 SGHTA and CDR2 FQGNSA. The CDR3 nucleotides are TGTGCCAGCAGCTTAGTACCGGGAGAGGGGAACACTGAAGCTTTCTTT. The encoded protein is CASSLVPGEGNTEAFF. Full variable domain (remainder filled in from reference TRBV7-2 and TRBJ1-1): GAGVSQSPSNKVTEKGKDVELRCDPISGHTALYWYRQSLGQGLEFLIYFQGNSAPDKSGLPSDRFSAERTGGSVSTLTIQRTQQEDSAVYLCASSLVPGEGNTEAFFGQGTRLTVV.

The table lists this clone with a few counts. The CDR3: CASSDPGTGLDYEQYV. Written as DNA, the CDR3 is TGCGCCAGCAGTGATCCCGGGACAGGGCTCGACTACGAGCAGTACGTC. J is TRBJ2-7 and V is TRBV10-2; the match to TRBD1 covers 9 bases. Germline V gives CDR1 WSHSY, CDR2 SAAADI. The CDR3 covers 16 residues. Trimming at V came to 3 bases and at J to 3 bases, leaving 9 bases not matched to a gene.

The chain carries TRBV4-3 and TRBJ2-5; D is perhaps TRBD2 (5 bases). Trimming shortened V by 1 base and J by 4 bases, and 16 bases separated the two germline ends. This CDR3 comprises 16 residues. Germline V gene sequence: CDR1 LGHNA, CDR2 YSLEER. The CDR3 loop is CASSQGIDPEGETQYF. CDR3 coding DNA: TGCGCCAGCAGCCAAGGGATTGACCCAGAGGGAGAGACCCAGTACTTC.

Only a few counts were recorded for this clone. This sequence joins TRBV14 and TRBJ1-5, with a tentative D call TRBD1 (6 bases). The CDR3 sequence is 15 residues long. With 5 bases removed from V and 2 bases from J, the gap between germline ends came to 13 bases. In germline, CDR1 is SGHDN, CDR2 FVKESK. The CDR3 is CASSLAGAGNQPQHF. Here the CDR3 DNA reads TGTGCCAGCAGCTTAGCAGGGGCAGGCAATCAGCCCCAGCATTTT.

The CDR3 sequence is CAISDRDSFYEQYV. The CDR3 nucleotides are TGTGCCATCAGTGACCGGGACAGTTTCTACGAGCAGTACGTC. The chain employs TRBV10-3 and TRBJ2-7; 7 positions agree with TRBD1. This CDR3 has 14 amino acids. Germline V gene data show CDR1 as ENHRY and CDR2 as SYGVKD. The trim removed 3 bases at V and 3 bases at J, leaving 5 bases unmatched.